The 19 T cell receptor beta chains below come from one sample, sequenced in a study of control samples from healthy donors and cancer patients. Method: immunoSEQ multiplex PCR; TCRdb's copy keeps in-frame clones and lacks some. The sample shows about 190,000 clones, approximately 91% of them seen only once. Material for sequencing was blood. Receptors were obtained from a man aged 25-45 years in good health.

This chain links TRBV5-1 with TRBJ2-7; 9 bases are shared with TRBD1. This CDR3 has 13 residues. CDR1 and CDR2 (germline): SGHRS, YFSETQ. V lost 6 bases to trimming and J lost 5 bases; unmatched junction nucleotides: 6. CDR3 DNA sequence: TGCGCCAGCAAAGGGGACAGGGTGGACGAGCAGTACTTC. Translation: CASKGDRVDEQYF.

The CDR3 is CASSESGVSGNQYF. CDR3 in DNA: TGTGCCAGCAGTGAATCTGGCGTGAGCGGCAATCAGTACTTC. The chain joins TRBV25-1 to TRBJ2-4; D might be TRBD2 (5 bases). The CDR3 length is 14 residues. CDR1 MGHDK and CDR2 SYGVNS come from the germline V gene. V was cut by 1 base and J by 12 bases, with 16 bases left in between.

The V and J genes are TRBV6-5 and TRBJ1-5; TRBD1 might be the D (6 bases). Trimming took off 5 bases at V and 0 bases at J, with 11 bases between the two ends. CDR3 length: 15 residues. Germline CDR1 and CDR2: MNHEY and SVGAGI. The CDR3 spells CASSNRDYSNQPQHF. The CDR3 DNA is TGTGCCAGCAGTAACAGGGATTATAGCAATCAGCCCCAGCATTTT.

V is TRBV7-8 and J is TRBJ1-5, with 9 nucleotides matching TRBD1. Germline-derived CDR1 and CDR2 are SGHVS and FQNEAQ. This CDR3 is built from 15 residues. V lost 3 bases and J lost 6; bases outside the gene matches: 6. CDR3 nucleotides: TGTGCCAGCAGCTTGGGGACAGGGAACAGTCAGCCCCAGCATTTT. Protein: CASSLGTGNSQPQHF.

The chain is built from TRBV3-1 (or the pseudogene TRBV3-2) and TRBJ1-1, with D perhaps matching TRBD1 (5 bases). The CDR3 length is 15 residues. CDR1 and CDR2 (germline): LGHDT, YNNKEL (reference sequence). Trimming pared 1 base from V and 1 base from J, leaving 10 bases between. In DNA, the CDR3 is TGTGCCAGCAGCCAAGTAGGGGACGGGAACACTGAAGCTTTCTTT. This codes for CASSQVGDGNTEAFF.

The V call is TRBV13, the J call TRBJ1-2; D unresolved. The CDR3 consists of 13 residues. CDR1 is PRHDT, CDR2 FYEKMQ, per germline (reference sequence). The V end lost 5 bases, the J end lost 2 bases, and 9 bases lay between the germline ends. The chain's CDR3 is CASSTTKNYGYTF. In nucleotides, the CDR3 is TGTGCCAGCAGCACGACAAAAAACTATGGCTACACCTTC.

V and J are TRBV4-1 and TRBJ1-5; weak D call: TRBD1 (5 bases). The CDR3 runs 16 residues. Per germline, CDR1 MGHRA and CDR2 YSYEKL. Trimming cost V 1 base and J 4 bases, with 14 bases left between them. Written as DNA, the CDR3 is TGCGCCAGCAGCCAAGGGGTGTACAGGCCGAATCAGCCCCAGCATTTT. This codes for CASSQGVYRPNQPQHF.

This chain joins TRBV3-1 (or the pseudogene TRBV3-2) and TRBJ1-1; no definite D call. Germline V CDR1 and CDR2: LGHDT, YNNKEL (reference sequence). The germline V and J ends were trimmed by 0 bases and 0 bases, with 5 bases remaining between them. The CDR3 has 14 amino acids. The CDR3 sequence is CASSQEGLNTEAFF. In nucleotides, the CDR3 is TGTGCCAGCAGCCAAGAGGGTCTGAACACTGAAGCTTTCTTT.

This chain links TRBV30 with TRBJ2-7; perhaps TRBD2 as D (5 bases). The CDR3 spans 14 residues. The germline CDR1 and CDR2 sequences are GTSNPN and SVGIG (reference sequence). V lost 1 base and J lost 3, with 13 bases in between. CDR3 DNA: TGTGCCTGGAGTGGCCCCCAGACTAACTACGAGCAGTACTTC. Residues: CAWSGPQTNYEQYF.

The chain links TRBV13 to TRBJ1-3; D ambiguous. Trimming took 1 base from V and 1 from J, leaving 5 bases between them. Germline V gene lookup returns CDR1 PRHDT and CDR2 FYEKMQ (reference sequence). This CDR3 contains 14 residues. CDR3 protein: CASSLEQSGNTIYF. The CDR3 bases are TGTGCCAGCAGCTTAGAACAGTCTGGAAACACCATATATTTT.

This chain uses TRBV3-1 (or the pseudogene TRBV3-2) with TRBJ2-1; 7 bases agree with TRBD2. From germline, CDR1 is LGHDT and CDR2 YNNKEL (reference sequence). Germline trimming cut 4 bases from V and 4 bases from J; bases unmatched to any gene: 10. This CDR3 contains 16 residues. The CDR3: CASSRGPGLMYNEQFF. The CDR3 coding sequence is TGTGCCAGCAGCCGCGGTCCGGGACTAATGTACAATGAGCAGTTCTTC.

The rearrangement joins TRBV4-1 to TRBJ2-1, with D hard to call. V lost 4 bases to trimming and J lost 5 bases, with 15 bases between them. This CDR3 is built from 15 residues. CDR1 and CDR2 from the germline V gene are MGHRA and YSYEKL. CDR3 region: CASSRYPPEHNEQFF. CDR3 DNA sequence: TGCGCCAGCAGCCGATACCCCCCGGAGCACAATGAGCAGTTCTTC.

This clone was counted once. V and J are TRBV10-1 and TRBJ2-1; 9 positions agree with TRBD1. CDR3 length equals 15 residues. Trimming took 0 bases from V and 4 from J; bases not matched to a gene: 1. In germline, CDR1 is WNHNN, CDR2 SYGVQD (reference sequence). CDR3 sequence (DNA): TGCGCCAGCAGTGAGTCGGACAGGGGATACAATGAGCAGTTCTTC. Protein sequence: CASSESDRGYNEQFF.

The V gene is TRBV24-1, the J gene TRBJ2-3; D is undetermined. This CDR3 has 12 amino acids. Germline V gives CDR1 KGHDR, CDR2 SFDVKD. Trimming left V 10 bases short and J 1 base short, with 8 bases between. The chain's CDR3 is CATNRRTDTQYF. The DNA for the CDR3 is TGTGCCACAAACCGACGCACAGATACGCAGTATTTT.

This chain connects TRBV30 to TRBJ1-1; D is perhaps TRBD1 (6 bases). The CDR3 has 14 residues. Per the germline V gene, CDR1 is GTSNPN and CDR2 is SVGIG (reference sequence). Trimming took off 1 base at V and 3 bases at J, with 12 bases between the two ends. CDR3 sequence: CAWSALDSDTEAFF. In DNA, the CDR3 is TGTGCCTGGAGTGCCCTGGACAGTGACACTGAAGCTTTCTTT.

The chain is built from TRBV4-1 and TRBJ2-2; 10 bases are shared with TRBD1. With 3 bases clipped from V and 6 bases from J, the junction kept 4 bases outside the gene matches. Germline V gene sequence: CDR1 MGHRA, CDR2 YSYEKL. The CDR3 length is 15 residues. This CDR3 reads CASSQGQGRAGELFF. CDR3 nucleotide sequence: TGCGCCAGCAGCCAGGGACAGGGGAGGGCCGGGGAGCTGTTTTTT.

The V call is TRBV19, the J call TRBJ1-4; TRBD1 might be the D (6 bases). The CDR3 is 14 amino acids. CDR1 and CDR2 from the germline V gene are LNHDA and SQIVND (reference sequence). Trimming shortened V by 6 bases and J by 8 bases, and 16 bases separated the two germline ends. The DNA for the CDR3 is TGTGCCAGTAGAGGGGGGACTTTAAAAGAAAAACTGTTTTTT. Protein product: CASRGGTLKEKLFF.

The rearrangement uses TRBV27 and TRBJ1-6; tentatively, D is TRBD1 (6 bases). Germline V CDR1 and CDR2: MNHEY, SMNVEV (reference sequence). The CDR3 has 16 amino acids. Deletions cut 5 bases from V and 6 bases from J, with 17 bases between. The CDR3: CASSPWGAVGNSPLHF. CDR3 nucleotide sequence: TGTGCCAGCAGTCCATGGGGGGCCGTTGGTAATTCACCCCTCCACTTT.

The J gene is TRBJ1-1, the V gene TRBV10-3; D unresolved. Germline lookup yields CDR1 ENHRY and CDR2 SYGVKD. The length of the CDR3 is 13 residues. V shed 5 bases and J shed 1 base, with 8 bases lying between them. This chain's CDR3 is CAISNDGNTEAFF. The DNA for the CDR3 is TGTGCCATCAGTAACGATGGGAACACTGAAGCTTTCTTT.